A selection of T cell receptor beta chains follows, all from one sample in a study. TCRdb passed the 5' RACE reads through MiXCR, listing each CDR3 protein once. The sample has tens of thousands of distinct CDR3 sequences; around 28% are singletons. Sequencing input: tumor-infiltrating memory CD4+ T cells sorted from the breast tumor. The source of these receptors is a female donor with breast cancer. CDR3s include the opening cysteine and the closing phenylalanine or tryptophan. D genes are given only for firm matches. Expanded clones get a size class; other rows say once, few or many, or leave the size out.

v_gene: TRBV18; abundance: -; d_gene: TRBD1; j_gene: TRBJ1-2; CDR3nt: TGTGCCAGCTCACCTGGACAGGGTGCTAACTATGGCTACACCTTC; CDR3aa: CASSPGQGANYGYTF
v_gene: TRBV2; abundance: few; d_gene: -; j_gene: TRBJ2-4; CDR3nt: TGTGCCAGCGGACAAATGTTCGACATTCAGTACTTC; CDR3aa: CASGQMFDIQYF
v_gene: TRBV18; abundance: few; d_gene: -; j_gene: TRBJ2-5; CDR3nt: TGTGCCAGCTCACCAACCGGGCAGATAGAGACCCAGTACTTC; CDR3aa: CASSPTGQIETQYF
v_gene: TRBV5-1; abundance: many; d_gene: -; j_gene: TRBJ2-1; CDR3nt: TGCGCCAGCAGCCCCGACGGAGGGTCCTACAATGAGCAGTTCTTC; CDR3aa: CASSPDGGSYNEQFF
v_gene: TRBV3-1; abundance: few; d_gene: TRBD2; j_gene: TRBJ2-1; CDR3nt: TGTGCCAGCAGTCAGACTAGCGGGAGAAAGCAGTTCTTC; CDR3aa: CASSQTSGRKQFF
v_gene: TRBV6-1; abundance: -; d_gene: -; j_gene: TRBJ1-5; CDR3nt: TGTGCCAGCGGACAGTCCGGTCAACCCCAGCATTTT; CDR3aa: CASGQSGQPQHF
v_gene: TRBV12-3/TRBV12-4; abundance: -; d_gene: TRBD1; j_gene: TRBJ1-2; CDR3nt: TGTGCCAGCAGCGACAGGGGCCATAGCTATGGCTACACCTTC; CDR3aa: CASSDRGHSYGYTF
v_gene: TRBV27; abundance: once; d_gene: -; j_gene: TRBJ2-1; CDR3nt: TGTGCCAGCAGTCTACTAGGGAAGAGGGCCTACAATGAGCAGTTCTTC; CDR3aa: CASSLLGKRAYNEQFF
v_gene: TRBV5-1; abundance: -; d_gene: -; j_gene: TRBJ2-3; CDR3nt: TGCGCCAGCAGCTTGGGGACAGCTAGCACAGATACGCAGTATTTT; CDR3aa: CASSLGTASTDTQYF
v_gene: TRBV9; abundance: many; d_gene: -; j_gene: TRBJ2-3; CDR3nt: TGTGCCAGCAGCGTCCGACACTCTGGGGATACGCAGTATTTT; CDR3aa: CASSVRHSGDTQYF
v_gene: TRBV6-2/TRBV6-3; abundance: -; d_gene: -; j_gene: TRBJ2-6; CDR3nt: TGTGCCAGCAAAGAACTCCCCGGGGCCAACGTCCTGACTTTC; CDR3aa: CASKELPGANVLTF
v_gene: TRBV25-1; abundance: few; d_gene: -; j_gene: TRBJ2-3; CDR3nt: TGTGCCAGCAGTGATACTGGAGCCACAGATACGCAGTATTTT; CDR3aa: CASSDTGATDTQYF
v_gene: TRBV3-1; abundance: few; d_gene: -; j_gene: TRBJ2-1; CDR3nt: TGTGCCAGCAGCCAACCATACAATGAGCAGTTCTTC; CDR3aa: CASSQPYNEQFF
v_gene: TRBV27; abundance: -; d_gene: -; j_gene: TRBJ1-2; CDR3nt: TGTGCCACATGGGATGGCTACACCTTC; CDR3aa: CATWDGYTF
v_gene: TRBV20-1; abundance: many; d_gene: -; j_gene: TRBJ2-7; CDR3nt: TGCAGTGCTAGAGATCAGGGATCCTACGAGCAGTACTTC; CDR3aa: CSARDQGSYEQYF
v_gene: TRBV30; abundance: -; d_gene: -; j_gene: TRBJ2-7; CDR3nt: TGTGCCTGGAGTTTCCTAGCTGCCGAGCAGTACTTC; CDR3aa: CAWSFLAAEQYF
v_gene: TRBV20-1; abundance: -; d_gene: -; j_gene: TRBJ1-2; CDR3nt: TGCAGTGCAAAAGGAGGAAGCAGCTATGGCTACACCTTC; CDR3aa: CSAKGGSSYGYTF
v_gene: TRBV6-2/TRBV6-3; abundance: once; d_gene: TRBD1; j_gene: TRBJ1-5; CDR3nt: TGTGCCAGCAGTTACCGGACGGGACAGTTGGGGGATCAGCCCCAGCATTTT; CDR3aa: CASSYRTGQLGDQPQHF
v_gene: TRBV5-1; abundance: -; d_gene: TRBD1; j_gene: TRBJ2-3; CDR3nt: TGCGCCAGCAGCTGGGGACAGGGCCACACAGATACGCAGTATTTT; CDR3aa: CASSWGQGHTDTQYF
v_gene: TRBV25-1; abundance: many; d_gene: -; j_gene: TRBJ2-4; CDR3nt: TGTGCCAGCAGTTCCAGGGGAGACGGCATTCAGTACTTC; CDR3aa: CASSSRGDGIQYF
v_gene: TRBV7-7; abundance: few; d_gene: TRBD1; j_gene: TRBJ2-7; CDR3nt: TGTGCTAGCAGCTCAGACAGGGACGGCGAGCAGTACTTC; CDR3aa: CASSSDRDGEQYF
v_gene: TRBV20-1; abundance: -; d_gene: -; j_gene: TRBJ2-7; CDR3nt: TGCAGTGCTAGCTATTGGGGGCAAGCTTCCTACGAGCAGTACTTC; CDR3aa: CSASYWGQASYEQYF
v_gene: TRBV4-3; abundance: -; d_gene: -; j_gene: TRBJ2-3; CDR3nt: TGCGCCAGCAGCCGAAGAGGGGAGGCAGATACGCAGTATTTT; CDR3aa: CASSRRGEADTQYF
v_gene: TRBV5-1; abundance: few; d_gene: TRBD1; j_gene: TRBJ2-1; CDR3nt: TGCGCCAGCAGCGAGGGACAGGGCCGCTACAATGAGCAGTTCTTC; CDR3aa: CASSEGQGRYNEQFF
v_gene: TRBV20-1; abundance: -; d_gene: -; j_gene: TRBJ2-6; CDR3nt: TGCAGTGCTAGTAGCCACTCTGGGGCCAACGTCCTGACTTTC; CDR3aa: CSASSHSGANVLTF
v_gene: TRBV12-3/TRBV12-4; abundance: many; d_gene: TRBD1; j_gene: TRBJ1-2; CDR3nt: TGTGCCAGCAGTCTCGGGAGGGGGCGTGGGGGCTACACCTTC; CDR3aa: CASSLGRGRGGYTF
v_gene: TRBV5-1; abundance: -; d_gene: TRBD2; j_gene: TRBJ2-1; CDR3nt: TGCGCCAGCAGCTTTGGACTAAGCGGGAGGGCCAGGGAGCAGTTCTTC; CDR3aa: CASSFGLSGRAREQFF
v_gene: TRBV20-1; abundance: -; d_gene: TRBD2; j_gene: TRBJ2-1; CDR3nt: TGCAGTGCTAGAGATTCTAGCGGGGCCAAGCAGTTCTTC; CDR3aa: CSARDSSGAKQFF
v_gene: TRBV7-2; abundance: many; d_gene: -; j_gene: TRBJ2-3; CDR3nt: TGTGCCAGCAGCTTCGGTTTGGGAGACACAGATACGCAGTATTTT; CDR3aa: CASSFGLGDTDTQYF